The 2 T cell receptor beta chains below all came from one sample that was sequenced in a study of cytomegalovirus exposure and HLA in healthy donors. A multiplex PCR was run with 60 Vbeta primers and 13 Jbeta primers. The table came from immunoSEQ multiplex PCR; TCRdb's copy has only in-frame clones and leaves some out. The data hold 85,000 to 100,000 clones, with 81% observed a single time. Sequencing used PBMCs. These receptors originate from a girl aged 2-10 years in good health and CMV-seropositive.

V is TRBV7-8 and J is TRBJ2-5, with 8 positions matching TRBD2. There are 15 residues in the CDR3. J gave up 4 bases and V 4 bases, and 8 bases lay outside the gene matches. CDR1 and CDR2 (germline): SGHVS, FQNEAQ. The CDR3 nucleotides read TGTGCCAGCAGCTGGGGAAGGACTAGCCGAGAGACCCAGTACTTC. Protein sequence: CASSWGRTSRETQYF.

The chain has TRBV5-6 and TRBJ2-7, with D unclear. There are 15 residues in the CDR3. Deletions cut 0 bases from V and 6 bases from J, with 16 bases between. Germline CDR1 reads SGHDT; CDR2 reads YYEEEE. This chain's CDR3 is CASSLGVRSTIEQYF. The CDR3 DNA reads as TGTGCCAGCAGCTTGGGCGTTAGGTCGACAATCGAGCAGTACTTC.